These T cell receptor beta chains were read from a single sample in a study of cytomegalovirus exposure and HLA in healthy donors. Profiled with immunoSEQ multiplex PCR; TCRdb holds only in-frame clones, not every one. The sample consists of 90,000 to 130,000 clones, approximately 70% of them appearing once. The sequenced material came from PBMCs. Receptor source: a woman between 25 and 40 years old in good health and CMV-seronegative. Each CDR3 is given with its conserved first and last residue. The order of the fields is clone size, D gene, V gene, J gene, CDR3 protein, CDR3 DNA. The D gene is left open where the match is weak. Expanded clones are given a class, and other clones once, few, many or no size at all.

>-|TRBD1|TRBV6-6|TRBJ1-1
CASSLQGANTEAFF
TGTGCCAGCAGTTTGCAGGGGGCTAACACTGAAGCTTTCTTT
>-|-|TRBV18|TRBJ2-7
CASSPTSTYEQYF
TGTGCCAGCTCACCAACATCGACCTACGAGCAGTACTTC
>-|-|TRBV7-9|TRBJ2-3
CASSLTRTLSTDTQYF
TGTGCCAGCAGCCTAACCCGGACACTTAGCACAGATACGCAGTATTTT
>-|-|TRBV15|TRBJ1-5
CATGETRFRQPQHF
TGTGCCACGGGAGAGACCAGGTTTCGGCAGCCCCAGCATTTT
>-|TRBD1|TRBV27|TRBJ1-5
CASSRRQGRQPQHF
TGTGCCAGCAGTCGGCGACAGGGGCGTCAGCCCCAGCATTTT
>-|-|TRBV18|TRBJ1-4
CASSPRENEKLFF
TGTGCCAGCTCACCCAGGGAAAATGAAAAACTGTTTTTT
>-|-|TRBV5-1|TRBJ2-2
CASSLTTEMNTGELFF
TGCGCCAGCAGCTTGACTACGGAGATGAACACCGGGGAGCTGTTTTTT
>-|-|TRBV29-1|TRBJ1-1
CSVEGGGTGNTEAFF
TGCAGCGTTGAGGGTGGTGGAACAGGGAACACTGAAGCTTTCTTT
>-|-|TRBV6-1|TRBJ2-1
CASSEILANNEQFF
TGTGCCAGCAGTGAAATACTAGCCAACAATGAGCAGTTCTTC
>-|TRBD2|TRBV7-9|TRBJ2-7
CASTLSGSYEQYF
TGTGCCAGCACCCTAAGCGGGAGCTACGAGCAGTACTTC
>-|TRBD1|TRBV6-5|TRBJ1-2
CASSNHRDRVYGYTF
TGTGCCAGCAGCAACCACCGGGACAGGGTATATGGCTACACCTTC
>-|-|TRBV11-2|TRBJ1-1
CASSSDPRRTEAFF
TGTGCCAGCAGCTCCGACCCTAGGAGGACTGAAGCTTTCTTT
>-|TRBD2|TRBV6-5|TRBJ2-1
CASSYGGRAGDEQFF
TGTGCCAGCAGTTATGGCGGGAGGGCCGGCGATGAGCAGTTCTTC
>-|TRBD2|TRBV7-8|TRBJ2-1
CASSLGGGAIWEQFF
TGTGCCAGCAGCTTGGGGGGAGGGGCCATCTGGGAGCAGTTCTTC
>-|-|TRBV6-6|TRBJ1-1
CASRYPGSHTEAFF
TGTGCCAGCAGGTACCCTGGGAGTCACACTGAAGCTTTCTTT
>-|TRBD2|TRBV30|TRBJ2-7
CAWSAGLATREQYF
TGTGCCTGGAGTGCAGGACTAGCGACACGCGAGCAGTACTTC
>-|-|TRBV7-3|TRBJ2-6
CASSLTGGGTNVLTF
TGTGCCAGCAGCTTAACCGGGGGAGGAACCAACGTCCTGACTTTC
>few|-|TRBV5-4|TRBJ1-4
CASSFGQINEKLFF
TGTGCCAGCAGCTTTGGACAGATTAATGAAAAACTGTTTTTT
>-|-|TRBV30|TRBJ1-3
CAWSDVYTIYF
TGTGCCTGGAGTGATGTATACACCATATATTTT
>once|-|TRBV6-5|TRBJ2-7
CASSYGQGGYEQYF
TGTGCCAGCAGTTACGGCCAGGGGGGCTACGAGCAGTACTTC
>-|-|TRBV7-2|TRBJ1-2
CASSFRQRPNYGYTF
TGTGCCAGCAGCTTCCGTCAGCGACCCAACTATGGCTACACCTTC
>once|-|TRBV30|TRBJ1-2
CAWVELRYGYTF
TGTGCCTGGGTTGAGTTGCGGTATGGCTACACCTTC
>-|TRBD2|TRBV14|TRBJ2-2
CASSQEAGGFNTGELFF
TGTGCCAGCAGCCAAGAAGCGGGGGGGTTCAACACCGGGGAGCTGTTTTTT
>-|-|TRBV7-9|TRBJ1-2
CASSSPDGYTF
TGTGCCAGCAGCTCTCCAGATGGCTACACCTTC
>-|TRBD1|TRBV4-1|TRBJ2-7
CASSQARTGGSEQYF
TGCGCCAGCAGCCAAGCGCGGACAGGGGGCAGCGAGCAGTACTTC
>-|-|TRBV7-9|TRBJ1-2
CASSGDSYGYTF
TGTGCCAGCAGCGGGGACTCCTATGGCTACACCTTC
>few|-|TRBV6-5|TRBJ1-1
CASSYSKGTGEAFF
TGTGCCAGCAGTTACTCTAAGGGTACAGGGGAAGCTTTCTTT
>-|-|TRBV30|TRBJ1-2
CAWGGMSNYGYTF
TGTGCCTGGGGCGGCATGTCCAACTATGGCTACACCTTC
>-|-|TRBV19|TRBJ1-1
CATRRPGGAANTEAFF
TGTGCCACCCGAAGGCCGGGGGGCGCGGCGAACACTGAAGCTTTCTTT
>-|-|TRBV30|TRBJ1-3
CAWTGSGNTIYF
TGTGCCTGGACAGGGTCTGGAAACACCATATATTTT
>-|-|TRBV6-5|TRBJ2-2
CASSSPRYRELFF
TGTGCCAGCAGTTCGCCCAGGTACAGGGAGCTGTTTTTT
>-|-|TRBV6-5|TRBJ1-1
CASSYLGGAAEAFF
TGTGCCAGCAGTTACCTTGGGGGGGCTGCTGAAGCTTTCTTT
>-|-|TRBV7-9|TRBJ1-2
CASSFSRGGYTF
TGTGCCAGCAGCTTTTCACGAGGTGGCTACACCTTC
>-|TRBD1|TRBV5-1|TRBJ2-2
CASSSTRQGTGELFF
TGCGCCAGCAGCTCAACAAGACAGGGGACCGGGGAGCTGTTTTTT
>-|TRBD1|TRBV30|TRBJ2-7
CAAGTGAGKQYF
TGTGCCGCAGGGACAGGGGCTGGCAAGCAGTACTTC
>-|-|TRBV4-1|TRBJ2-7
CASSQDERIEQYF
TGCGCCAGCAGCCAAGATGAGCGGATCGAGCAGTACTTC
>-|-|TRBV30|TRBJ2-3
CAWRHPETDRDTQYF
TGTGCCTGGCGACACCCGGAAACGGATAGAGATACGCAGTATTTT
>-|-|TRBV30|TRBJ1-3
CAWMRVTGNTIYF
TGTGCCTGGATGAGGGTGACTGGAAACACCATATATTTT
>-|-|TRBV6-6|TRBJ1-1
CASRFPGQRSTEAFF
TGTGCCAGCAGATTCCCAGGACAGCGTAGCACTGAAGCTTTCTTT
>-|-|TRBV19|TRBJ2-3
CASSIDTLYSGADTQYF
TGTGCCAGTAGTATAGATACCCTCTATTCGGGAGCAGATACGCAGTATTTT
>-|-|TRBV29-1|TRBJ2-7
CSVGFLYEQYF
TGCAGCGTTGGCTTCCTATACGAGCAGTACTTC